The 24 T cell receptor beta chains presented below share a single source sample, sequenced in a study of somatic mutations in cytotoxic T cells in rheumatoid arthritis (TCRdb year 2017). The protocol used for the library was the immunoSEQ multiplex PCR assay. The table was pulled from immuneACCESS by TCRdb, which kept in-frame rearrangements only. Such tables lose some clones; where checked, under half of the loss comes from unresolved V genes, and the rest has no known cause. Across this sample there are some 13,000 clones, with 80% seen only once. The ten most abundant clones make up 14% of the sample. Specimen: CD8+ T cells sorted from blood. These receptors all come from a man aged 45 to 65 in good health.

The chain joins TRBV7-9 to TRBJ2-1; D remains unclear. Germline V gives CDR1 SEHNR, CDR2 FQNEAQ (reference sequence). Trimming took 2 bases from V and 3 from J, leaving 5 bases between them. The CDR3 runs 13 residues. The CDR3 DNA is TGTGCCAGCAGCTTAACAGACTACAATGAGCAGTTCTTC. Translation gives CASSLTDYNEQFF.

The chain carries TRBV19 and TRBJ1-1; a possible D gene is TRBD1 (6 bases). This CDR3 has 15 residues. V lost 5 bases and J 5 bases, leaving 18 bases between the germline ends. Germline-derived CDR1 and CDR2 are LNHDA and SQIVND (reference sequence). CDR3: CASSPGAGWGTEAFF. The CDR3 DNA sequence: TGTGCCAGTAGTCCGGGGGCAGGGTGGGGGACTGAAGCTTTCTTT. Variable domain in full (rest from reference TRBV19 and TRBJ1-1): DGGITQSPKYLFRKEGQNVTLSCEQNLNHDAMYWYRQDPGQGLRLIYYSQIVNDFQKGDIAEGYSVSREKKESFPLTVTSAQKNPTAFYLCASSPGAGWGTEAFFGQGTRLTVV.

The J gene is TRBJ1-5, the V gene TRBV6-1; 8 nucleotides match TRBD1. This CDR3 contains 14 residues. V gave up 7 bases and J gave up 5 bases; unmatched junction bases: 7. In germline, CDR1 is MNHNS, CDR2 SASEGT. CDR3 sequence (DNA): TGTGCCAGCATCGGACAGGGAGGGCATCAGCCCCAGCATTTT. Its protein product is CASIGQGGHQPQHF.

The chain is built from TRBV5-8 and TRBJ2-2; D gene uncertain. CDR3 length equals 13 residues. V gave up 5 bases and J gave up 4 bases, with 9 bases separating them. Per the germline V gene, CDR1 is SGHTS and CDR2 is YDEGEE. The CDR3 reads CASRFRSTGELFF. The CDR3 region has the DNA TGTGCCAGCAGGTTCCGAAGCACCGGGGAGCTGTTTTTT.

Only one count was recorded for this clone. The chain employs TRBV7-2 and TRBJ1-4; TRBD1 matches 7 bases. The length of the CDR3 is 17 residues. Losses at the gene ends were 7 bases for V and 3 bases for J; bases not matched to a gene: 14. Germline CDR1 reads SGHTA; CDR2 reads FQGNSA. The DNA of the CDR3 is TGTGCCAGCACTTGGGACAGTCAACCCCTCCCTAATGAAAAACTGTTTTTT. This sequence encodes CASTWDSQPLPNEKLFF.

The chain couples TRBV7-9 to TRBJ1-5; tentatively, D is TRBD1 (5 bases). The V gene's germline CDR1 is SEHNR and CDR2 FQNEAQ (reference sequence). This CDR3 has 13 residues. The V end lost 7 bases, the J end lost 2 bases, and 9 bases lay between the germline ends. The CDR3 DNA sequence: TGTGCCAGCACCCAGGGAGGCAATCAGCCCCAGCATTTT. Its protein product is CASTQGGNQPQHF.

Written as DNA, the CDR3 is TGTGCCAGCAATCAACAGGGACAGTCCTACGAGCAGTACTTC. This gives the protein CASNQQGQSYEQYF. V is TRBV6-5 and J is TRBJ2-7; 7 positions match TRBD1. Germline V lookup: CDR1 MNHEY, CDR2 SVGAGI. The J segment lost 1 base and the V segment lost 7 bases, leaving 7 bases of the junction unmatched. There are 14 residues in the CDR3.

The CDR3 reads CASSSRLAGVMGLANNEQFF. The CDR3 nucleotides read TGTGCCAGCAGTTCCAGACTAGCGGGAGTAATGGGGCTGGCAAACAATGAGCAGTTCTTC. The chain couples TRBV7-8 to TRBJ2-1; TRBD2 agrees at 12 bases. The length of the CDR3 is 20 residues. V lost 6 bases and J lost 5; bases outside the gene matches: 20. Germline assignment: CDR1 SGHVS and CDR2 FQNEAQ.

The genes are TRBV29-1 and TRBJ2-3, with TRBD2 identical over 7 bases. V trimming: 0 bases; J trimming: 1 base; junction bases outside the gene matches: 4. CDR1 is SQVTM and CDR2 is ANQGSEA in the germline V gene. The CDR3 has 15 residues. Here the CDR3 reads CSVEDRLAGTDTQYF. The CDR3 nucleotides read TGCAGCGTTGAAGATAGACTAGCCGGCACAGATACGCAGTATTTT.

CDR3 coding DNA: TGTGCCAGCAGTTCCAATCCCGGCGGGATGGGTAATGAGCAGTTCTTC. This encodes CASSSNPGGMGNEQFF. The J gene is TRBJ2-1, the V gene TRBV27, with D possibly being TRBD2 (6 bases). Germline values: CDR1 MNHEY, CDR2 SMNVEV (reference sequence). This CDR3 contains 16 residues. V lost 4 bases, J lost 7 bases, and 20 bases lay in between.

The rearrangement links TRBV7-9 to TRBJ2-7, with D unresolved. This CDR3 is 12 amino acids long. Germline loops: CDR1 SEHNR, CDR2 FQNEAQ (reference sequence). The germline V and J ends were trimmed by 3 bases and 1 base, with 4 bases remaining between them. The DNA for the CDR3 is TGTGCCAGCAGCTTGGGATCCTACGAGCAGTACTTC. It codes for CASSLGSYEQYF. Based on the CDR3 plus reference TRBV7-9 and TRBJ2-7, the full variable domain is DTGVSQNPRHKITKRGQNVTFRCDPISEHNRLYWYRQTLGQGPEFLTYFQNEAQLEKSRLLSDRFSAERPKGSFSTLEIQRTEQGDSAMYLCASSLGSYEQYFGPGTRLTVT.

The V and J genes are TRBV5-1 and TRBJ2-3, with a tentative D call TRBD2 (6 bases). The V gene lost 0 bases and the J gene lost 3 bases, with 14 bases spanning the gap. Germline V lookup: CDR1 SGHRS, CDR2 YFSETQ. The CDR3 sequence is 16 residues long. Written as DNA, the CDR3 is TGCGCCAGCAGCTTGGGGAGGGACCGGAGGACAGATACGCAGTATTTT. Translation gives CASSLGRDRRTDTQYF. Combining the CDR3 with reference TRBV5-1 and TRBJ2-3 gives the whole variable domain KAGVTQTPRYLIKTRGQQVTLSCSPISGHRSVSWYQQTPGQGLQFLFEYFSETQRNKGNFPGRFSGRQFSNSRSEMNVSTLELGDSALYLCASSLGRDRRTDTQYFGPGTRLTVL.

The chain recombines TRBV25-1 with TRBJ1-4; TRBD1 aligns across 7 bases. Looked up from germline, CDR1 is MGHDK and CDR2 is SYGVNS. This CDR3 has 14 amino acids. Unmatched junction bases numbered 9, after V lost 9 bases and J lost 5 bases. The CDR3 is CASSQGTRNEKLFF. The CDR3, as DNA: TGTGCCAGTTCACAGGGGACCCGAAATGAAAAACTGTTTTTT. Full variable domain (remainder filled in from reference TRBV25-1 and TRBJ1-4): EADIYQTPRYLVIGTGKKITLECSQTMGHDKMYWYQQDPGMELHLIHYSYGVNSTEKGDLSSESTVSRIRTEHFPLTLESARPSHTSQYLCASSQGTRNEKLFFGSGTQLSVL.

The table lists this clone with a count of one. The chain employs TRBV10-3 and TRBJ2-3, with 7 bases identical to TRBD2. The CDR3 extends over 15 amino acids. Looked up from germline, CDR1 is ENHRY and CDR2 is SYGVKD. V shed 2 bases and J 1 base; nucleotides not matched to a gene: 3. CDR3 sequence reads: CAISETGGRTDTQYF. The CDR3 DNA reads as TGTGCCATCAGTGAGACGGGGGGACGCACAGATACGCAGTATTTT.

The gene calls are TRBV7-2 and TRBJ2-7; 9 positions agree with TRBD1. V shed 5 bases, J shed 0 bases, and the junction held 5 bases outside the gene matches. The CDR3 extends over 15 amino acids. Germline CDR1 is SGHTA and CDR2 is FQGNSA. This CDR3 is CASSLDRGNSYEQYF. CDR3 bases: TGTGCCAGCAGCCTAGACAGGGGGAACTCCTACGAGCAGTACTTC.

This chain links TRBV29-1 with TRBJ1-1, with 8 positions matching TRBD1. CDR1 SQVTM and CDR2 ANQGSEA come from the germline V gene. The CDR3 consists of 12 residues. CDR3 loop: CSLDRGNTEAFF. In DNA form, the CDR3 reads TGCAGTCTAGACAGGGGGAACACTGAAGCTTTCTTT.

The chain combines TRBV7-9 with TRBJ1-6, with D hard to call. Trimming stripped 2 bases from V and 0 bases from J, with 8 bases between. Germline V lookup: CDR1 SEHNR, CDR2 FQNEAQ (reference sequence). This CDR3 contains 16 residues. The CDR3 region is CASSLPESSYNSPLHF. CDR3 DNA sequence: TGTGCCAGCAGCTTACCGGAGAGCTCCTATAATTCACCCCTCCACTTT.

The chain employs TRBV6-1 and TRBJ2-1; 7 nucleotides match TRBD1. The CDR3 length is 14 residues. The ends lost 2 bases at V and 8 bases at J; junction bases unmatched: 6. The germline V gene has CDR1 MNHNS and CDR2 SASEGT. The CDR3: CASSELKGAYEQFF. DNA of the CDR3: TGTGCCAGCAGTGAATTAAAGGGGGCGTATGAGCAGTTCTTC.

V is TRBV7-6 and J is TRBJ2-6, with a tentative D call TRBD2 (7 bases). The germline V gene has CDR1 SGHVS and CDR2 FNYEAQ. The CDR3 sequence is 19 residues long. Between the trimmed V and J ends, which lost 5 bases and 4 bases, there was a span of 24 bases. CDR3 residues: CASSPPRGARSEGANVLTF. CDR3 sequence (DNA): TGTGCCAGCAGCCCCCCCCGGGGGGCGCGTTCGGAGGGGGCCAACGTCCTGACTTTC.

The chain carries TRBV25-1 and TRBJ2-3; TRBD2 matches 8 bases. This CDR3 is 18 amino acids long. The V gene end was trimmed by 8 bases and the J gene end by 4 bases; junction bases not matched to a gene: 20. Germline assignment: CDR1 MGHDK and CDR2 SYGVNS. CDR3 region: CASGGISGVLAWADTQYF. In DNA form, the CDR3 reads TGTGCCAGCGGGGGGATTAGCGGGGTCCTGGCGTGGGCAGATACGCAGTATTTT.

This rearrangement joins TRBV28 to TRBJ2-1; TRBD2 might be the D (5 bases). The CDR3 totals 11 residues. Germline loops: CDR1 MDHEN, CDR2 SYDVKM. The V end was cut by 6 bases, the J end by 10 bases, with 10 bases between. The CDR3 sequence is CASRVLGEQFF. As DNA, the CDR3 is TGTGCCAGCAGGGTACTAGGGGAGCAGTTCTTC.

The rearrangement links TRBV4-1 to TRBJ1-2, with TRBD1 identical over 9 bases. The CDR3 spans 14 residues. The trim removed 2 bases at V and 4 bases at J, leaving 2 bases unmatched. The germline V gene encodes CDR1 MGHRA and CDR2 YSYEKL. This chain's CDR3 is CASSQSQGAYGYTF. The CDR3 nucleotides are TGCGCCAGCAGCCAATCACAGGGGGCCTATGGCTACACCTTC.

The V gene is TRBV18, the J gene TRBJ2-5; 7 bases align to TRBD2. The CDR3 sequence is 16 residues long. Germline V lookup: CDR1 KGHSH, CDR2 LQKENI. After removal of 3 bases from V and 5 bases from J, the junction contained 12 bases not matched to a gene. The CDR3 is CASSPGQAGYLETQYF. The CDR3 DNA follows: TGTGCCAGCTCACCCGGGCAAGCGGGATATCTCGAGACCCAGTACTTC.

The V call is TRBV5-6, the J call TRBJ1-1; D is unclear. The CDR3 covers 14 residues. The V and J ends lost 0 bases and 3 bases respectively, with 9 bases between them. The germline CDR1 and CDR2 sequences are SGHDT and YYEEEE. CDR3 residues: CASSLDRWDTEAFF. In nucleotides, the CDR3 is TGTGCCAGCAGCTTGGACCGCTGGGACACTGAAGCTTTCTTT.